This T cell receptor (beta chain) was captured in a study of shared clonotypes between healthy human individuals. General study points: Approximately 4.5% was the fraction of naive CD4 clonotypes found shared across a handful of donors.

Regarding this clone: Its antigen is unidentified.

The trim removed 1 base at V and 0 bases at J, leaving 9 bases unmatched. Per germline, CDR1 PRHDT and CDR2 FYEKMQ (reference sequence). The CDR3 consists of 18 residues. The protocol was immunoSEQ multiplex PCR, while the TCRdb copy is restricted to in-frame clones and leaves out a portion. The sample has some 2,000,000 clones; 85% to 95% are singletons. What was sequenced was naive CD4+ T cells sorted from blood. Subset: CD45RA+ positively selected. The TCR was taken from a man aged 18 to 30 in good health. This chain links TRBV13 with TRBJ2-3, with TRBD2 matching 8 bases. The CDR3 nucleotides read TGTGCCAGCAGCTTAGTCCCCAAGACTAGCGCAAGCACAGATACGCAGTATTTT. Translation: CASSLVPKTSASTDTQYF.